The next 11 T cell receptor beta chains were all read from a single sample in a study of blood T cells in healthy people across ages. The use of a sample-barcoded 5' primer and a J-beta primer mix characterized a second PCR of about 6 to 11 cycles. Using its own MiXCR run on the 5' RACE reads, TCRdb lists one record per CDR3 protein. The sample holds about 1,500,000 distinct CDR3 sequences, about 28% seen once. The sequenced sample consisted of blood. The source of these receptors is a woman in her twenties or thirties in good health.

DNA of the CDR3: TGCGCCAGCAGCCAAAGAGCGGGGGCGAATTACAATGAGCAGTTCTTC. This codes for CASSQRAGANYNEQFF. J is TRBJ2-1 and V is TRBV5-1; 8 bases fit TRBD2. J lost 4 bases, V lost 4 bases, and 10 bases had no gene match. This CDR3 is built from 16 residues. Germline-derived CDR1 and CDR2 are SGHRS and YFSETQ.

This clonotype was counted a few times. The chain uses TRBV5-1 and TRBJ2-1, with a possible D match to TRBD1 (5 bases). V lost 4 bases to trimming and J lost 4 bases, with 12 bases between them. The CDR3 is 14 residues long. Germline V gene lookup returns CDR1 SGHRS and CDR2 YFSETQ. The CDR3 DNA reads TGCGCCAGCAGCCCGACAGACCGATACAATGAGCAGTTCTTC. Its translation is CASSPTDRYNEQFF.

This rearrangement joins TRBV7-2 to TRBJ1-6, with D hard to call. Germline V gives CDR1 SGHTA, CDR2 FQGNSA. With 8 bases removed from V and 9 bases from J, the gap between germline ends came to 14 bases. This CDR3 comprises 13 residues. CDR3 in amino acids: CASGPTRVSPLHF. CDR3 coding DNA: TGTGCCAGCGGACCAACTCGGGTTTCACCCCTCCACTTT.

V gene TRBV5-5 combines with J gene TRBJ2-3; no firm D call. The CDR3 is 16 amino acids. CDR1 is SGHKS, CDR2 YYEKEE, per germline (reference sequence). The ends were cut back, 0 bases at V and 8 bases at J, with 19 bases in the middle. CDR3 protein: CASSLEVRQGPGTQYF. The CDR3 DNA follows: TGTGCCAGCAGCTTGGAGGTTCGGCAAGGGCCAGGTACGCAGTATTTT.

The CDR3 spells CASSRDNDLKTQYF. As DNA, the CDR3 is TGTGCCAGCAGCCGAGACAATGACCTGAAGACCCAGTACTTC. The chain has TRBV7-2 and TRBJ2-4; D is unclear. The J call is uncertain, as TRBJ2-5 better fits the DNA end. In germline, CDR1 is SGHTA, CDR2 FQGNSA. This CDR3 region has 14 residues.

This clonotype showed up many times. In DNA form, the CDR3 reads TGTGCCAGCAGTTTTAGACCGGGGAGGAATACGCAGTATTTT. Its protein product is CASSFRPGRNTQYF. This chain links TRBV6-5 with TRBJ2-3; maybe TRBD2 (6 bases). The length of the CDR3 is 14 residues. Trimming removed 4 bases at V and 7 bases at J, with 15 bases between. Germline V gene sequence: CDR1 MNHEY, CDR2 SVGAGI.

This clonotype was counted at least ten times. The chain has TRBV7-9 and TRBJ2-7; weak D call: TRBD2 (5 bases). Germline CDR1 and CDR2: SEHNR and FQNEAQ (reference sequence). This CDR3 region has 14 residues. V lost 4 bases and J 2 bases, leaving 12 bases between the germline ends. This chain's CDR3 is CASSSGRRTYEQYF. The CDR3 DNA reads TGTGCCAGCAGCTCCGGACGGAGGACCTACGAGCAGTACTTC.

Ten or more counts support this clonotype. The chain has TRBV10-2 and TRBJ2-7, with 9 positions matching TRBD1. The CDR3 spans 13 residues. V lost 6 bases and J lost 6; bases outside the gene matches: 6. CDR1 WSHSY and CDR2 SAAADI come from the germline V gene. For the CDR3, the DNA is TGCGCCAGCAGCCGGGACAGGGATGCCGAGCAGTACTTC. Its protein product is CASSRDRDAEQYF.

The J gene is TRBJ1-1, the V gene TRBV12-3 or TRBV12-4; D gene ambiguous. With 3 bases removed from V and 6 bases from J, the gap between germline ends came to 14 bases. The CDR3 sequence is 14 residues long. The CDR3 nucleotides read TGTGCCAGCAGTTTGAGCGGCGGGAGCGCTGAAGCTTTCTTT. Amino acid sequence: CASSLSGGSAEAFF.

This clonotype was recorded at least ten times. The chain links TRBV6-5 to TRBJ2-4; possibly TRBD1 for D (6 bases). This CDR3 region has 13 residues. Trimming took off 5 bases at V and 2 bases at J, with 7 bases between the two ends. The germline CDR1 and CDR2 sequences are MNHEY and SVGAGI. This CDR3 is CASSQGTKNIQYF. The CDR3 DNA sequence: TGTGCCAGCAGTCAGGGGACCAAAAACATTCAGTACTTC.

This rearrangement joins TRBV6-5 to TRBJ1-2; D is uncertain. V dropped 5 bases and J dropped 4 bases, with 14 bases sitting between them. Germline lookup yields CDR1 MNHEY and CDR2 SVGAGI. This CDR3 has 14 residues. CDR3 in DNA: TGTGCCAGCAGTGCTGAGCCGAGGACCTATGGCTACACCTTC. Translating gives CASSAEPRTYGYTF.